This T cell receptor (beta chain) appears in the sequencing data of a study of blood T cell repertoires in COVID-19. Study-wide context: The samples span acute and convalescent COVID-19 from the United States, Italy and Spain. T cells, B-cell-depleted T cells, or PBMCs supplied cDNA or gDNA.

Original methodology: Scientists estimated how many nucleated cells there were by amplifying reference gene primers. The assay was immunoSEQ multiplex PCR, and TCRdb's table has in-frame clones only and misses some. The V and J calls and the clone size are those of that table, but D and trimming were determined from the DNA. Among about 62,000 clones listed, approximately 92% were seen once. The Seattle patients joined while their infection was active and were tracked longitudinally afterward. The sequence derives from an older woman with COVID-19, enrolled during active disease. The material sequenced was peripheral blood.

CDR3 residues: CASRRGGAGETQYF. The CDR3 nucleotides are TGCGCCAGCAGAAGAGGCGGGGCGGGGGAGACCCAGTACTTC. The chain joins TRBV5-1 to TRBJ2-5, with TRBD2 as a possible D gene (6 bases). Trimming cost V 5 bases and J 5 bases, with 16 bases left between them. This CDR3 comprises 14 residues. Germline V CDR1 and CDR2: SGHRS, YFSETQ.